This entry describes one T cell receptor beta chain. The ends were cut back, 4 bases at V and 8 bases at J, with 15 bases in the middle. The CDR3 loop spans 13 amino acids. CDR1 is GTSNPN and CDR2 is SVGIG in the germline V gene (reference sequence). This entry belongs to a study of cytomegalovirus exposure and HLA in healthy donors. The method was immunoSEQ multiplex PCR; TCRdb's version includes in-frame clones alone and lacks a portion of them. The top ten hold 3% to 3.5% of the sample, which has 150,000 or so clones, less than 90% seen once. The rearrangement uses TRBV30 and TRBJ2-1; TRBD2 is a possible D gene (6 bases). The TCR was taken from a woman aged 18-29 years in good health and CMV-seropositive. The sample comprised PBMCs. The CDR3 here is CAWMGTWAHEQFF. CDR3 bases: TGTGCCTGGATGGGGACTTGGGCCCATGAGCAGTTCTTC.